Listed here is a single T cell receptor (beta chain). Assay used: immunoSEQ multiplex PCR; TCRdb lists only in-frame clones, some missing. The table shows about 80,000 clones, with 80% to 90% occurring only once. From germline, CDR1 is LGHDT and CDR2 YNNKEL (reference sequence). V lost 5 bases and J lost 4, with 11 bases in between. The CDR3 is made up of 14 amino acids. The sample originates from a study of blood T cell repertoires in COVID-19. The sample consisted of peripheral blood. The chain is built from TRBV3-1 (or the pseudogene TRBV3-2) and TRBJ1-4; unclear D gene. The source of this sequence is a woman aged 80 or over with acute or convalescent COVID-19. CDR3 sequence (DNA): TGTGCCAGCAGCTCGAGAAGCGATAATGAAAAACTGTTTTTT. This sequence encodes CASSSRSDNEKLFF.